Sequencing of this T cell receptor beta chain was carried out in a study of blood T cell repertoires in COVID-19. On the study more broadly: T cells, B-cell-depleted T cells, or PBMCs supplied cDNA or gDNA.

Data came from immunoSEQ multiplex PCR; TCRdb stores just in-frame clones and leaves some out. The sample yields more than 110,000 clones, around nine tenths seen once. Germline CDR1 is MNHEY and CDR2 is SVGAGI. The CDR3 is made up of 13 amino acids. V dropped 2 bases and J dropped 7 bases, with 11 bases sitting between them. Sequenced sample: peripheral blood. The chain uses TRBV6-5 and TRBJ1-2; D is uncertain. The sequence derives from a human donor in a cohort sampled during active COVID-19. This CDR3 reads CASSYEGRAGYTF. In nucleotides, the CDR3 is TGTGCCAGCAGTTACGAAGGGCGGGCTGGCTACACCTTC.